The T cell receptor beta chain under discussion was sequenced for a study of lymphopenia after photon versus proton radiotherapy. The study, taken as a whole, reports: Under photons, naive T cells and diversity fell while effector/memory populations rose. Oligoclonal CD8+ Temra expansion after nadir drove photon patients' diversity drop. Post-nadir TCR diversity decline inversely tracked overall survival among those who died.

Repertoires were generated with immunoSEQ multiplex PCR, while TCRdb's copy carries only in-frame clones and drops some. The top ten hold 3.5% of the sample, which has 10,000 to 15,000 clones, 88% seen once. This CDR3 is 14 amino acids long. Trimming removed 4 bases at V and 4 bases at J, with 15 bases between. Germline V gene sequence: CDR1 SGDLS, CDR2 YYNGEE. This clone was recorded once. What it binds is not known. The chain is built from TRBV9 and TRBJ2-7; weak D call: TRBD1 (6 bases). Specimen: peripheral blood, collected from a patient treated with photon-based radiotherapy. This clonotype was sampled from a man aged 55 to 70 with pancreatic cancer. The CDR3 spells CASSPGPGEYEQYF. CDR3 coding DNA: TGTGCCAGCAGCCCCGGTCCAGGGGAGTACGAGCAGTACTTC.